The following is a TCR beta chain sequence with its context. Recruited during active infection, patients (from Seattle) were subsequently followed longitudinally. The sample belongs to a study of blood T cell repertoires in COVID-19. Study in general: The samples span acute and convalescent COVID-19 from the United States, Italy and Spain. T cells, B-cell-depleted T cells, or PBMCs supplied cDNA or gDNA.

V was clipped by 1 base and J by 4 bases; unmatched bases: 3. This CDR3 spans 14 amino acids. Germline-derived CDR1 and CDR2 are MNHNS and SASEGT. Per the authors' pipeline: Using reference gene primer amplification, nucleated cell counts were estimated. Only in-frame clones appear in the TCRdb table, and some are missing; sequencing was by immunoSEQ multiplex PCR. V, J and clone size were drawn from that table, and D and trimming were deduced from the DNA. The data contain under 200,000 clones, approximately 85% of them seen just once; the ten biggest clones take up 7.5% to 8.5%. The rearrangement links TRBV6-1 to TRBJ1-2; TRBD1 aligns across 7 bases. The TCR was taken from an older woman with COVID-19, enrolled during active disease. Sequencing was done on a sample of peripheral blood. CDR3 region: CASSEDGTAYGYTF. The CDR3 DNA reads as TGTGCCAGCAGTGAAGACGGGACAGCCTATGGCTACACCTTC.